The 24 T cell receptor beta chains below come from one sample, sequenced in a study of PD-1 blockade in classical Hodgkin lymphoma. Stated time point: newly diagnosed, previously untreated cHL patient sample. CD8+ T cell isolation from thawed PBMCs was performed by magnetic negative selection. Some clones are missing from TCRdb's copy, which holds only in-frame ones; the method was immunoSEQ multiplex PCR. The table shows approximately 21,000 clones, with around 87% occurring only once. Sequenced: CD8+ T cells from blood. These TCRs come from a human donor with classical Hodgkin lymphoma.

The V gene is TRBV7-8, the J gene TRBJ2-7; D is unclear. The CDR3 sequence is 14 residues long. Germline CDR1 SGHVS, CDR2 FQNEAQ. The ends were cut back, 2 bases at V and 2 bases at J, with 10 bases in the middle. CDR3 nucleotide sequence: TGTGCCAGCAGCTTAATGGGGTTCGCCTACGAGCAGTACTTC. Translation: CASSLMGFAYEQYF.

V is TRBV11-2 and J is TRBJ2-7; 7 nucleotides agree with TRBD1. Germline V gene lookup returns CDR1 SGHAT and CDR2 FQNNGV. Trimming at V came to 4 bases and at J to 0 bases, leaving 15 bases not matched to a gene. The CDR3 is 18 amino acids. CDR3 nucleotides: TGTGCCAGCAGCTCCGGAGACTTCCGGGACAGCCTCTCCTACGAGCAGTACTTC. Translation: CASSSGDFRDSLSYEQYF. Full variable domain (missing parts from reference TRBV11-2 and TRBJ2-7): EAGVAQSPRYKIIEKRQSVAFWCNPISGHATLYWYQQILGQGPKLLIQFQNNGVVDDSQLPKDRFSAERLKGVDSTLKIQPAKLEDSAVYLCASSSGDFRDSLSYEQYFGPGTRLTVT.

The genes are TRBV5-6 and TRBJ2-1; D perhaps matches TRBD1 (6 bases). Germline-derived CDR1 and CDR2 are SGHDT and YYEEEE. This CDR3 has 13 residues. Trimming took off 0 bases at V and 8 bases at J, with 9 bases between the two ends. Written as DNA, the CDR3 is TGTGCCAGCAGCTTGGATGGGGGCGATGAGCAGTTCTTC. This codes for CASSLDGGDEQFF. The full variable domain, in which reference TRBV5-6 and TRBJ2-1 provide the parts outside the CDR3, is DAGVTQSPTHLIKTRGQQVTLRCSPKSGHDTVSWYQQALGQGPQFIFQYYEEEERQRGNFPDRFSGHQFPNYSSELNVNALLLGDSALYLCASSLDGGDEQFFGPGTRLTVL.

The chain links TRBV2 to TRBJ2-7; D possibly corresponds to TRBD1 (6 bases). Trimming pared 3 bases from V and 2 bases from J, leaving 8 bases between. The CDR3 length is 13 residues. The germline gives CDR1 SNHLY, CDR2 FYNNEI. The CDR3 nucleotides are TGTGCCAGCAGTGATCGACAGGCCTACGAGCAGTACTTC. This encodes CASSDRQAYEQYF. The variable domain in full, completed from reference TRBV2 and TRBJ2-7, reads EPEVTQTPSHQVTQMGQEVILRCVPISNHLYFYWYRQILGQKVEFLVSFYNNEISEKSEIFDDQFSVERPDGSNFTLKIRSTKLEDSAMYFCASSDRQAYEQYFGPGTRLTVT.

The chain combines TRBV4-2 with TRBJ2-2; D might be TRBD1 (7 bases). CDR3 length: 15 amino acids. V lost 1 base and J lost 4, with 10 bases in between. Germline V gene lookup returns CDR1 LGHNA and CDR2 YNFKEQ. CDR3 nucleotide sequence: TGTGCCAGCAGCCAAGCGGGGGACAGCACCGGGGAGCTGTTTTTT. It codes for CASSQAGDSTGELFF.

The chain recombines TRBV9 with TRBJ2-2, with 9 bases that match TRBD2. Germline V lookup: CDR1 SGDLS, CDR2 YYNGEE. The length of the CDR3 is 16 residues. V dropped 4 bases and J dropped 5; count of bases not matched to a gene: 9. For the CDR3, the DNA is TGTGCCAGCAGCTTTCCCGGGACTAGCAGGACCGGGGAGCTGTTTTTT. Protein: CASSFPGTSRTGELFF.

This chain links TRBV28 with TRBJ1-5, with no clear D. Germline values: CDR1 MDHEN, CDR2 SYDVKM. Trimming took off 5 bases at V and 10 bases at J, with 12 bases between the two ends. CDR3 length: 12 residues. The DNA of the CDR3 is TGTGCCAGCAGTCCCCGACGTATACCCCAGCATTTT. Its protein product is CASSPRRIPQHF.

V gene TRBV10-2 combines with J gene TRBJ1-2; D ambiguous. CDR1 is WSHSY and CDR2 is SAAADI in the germline V gene. Between the trimmed V and J ends, which lost 5 bases and 4 bases, there was a span of 20 bases. The CDR3 consists of 16 residues. The DNA for the CDR3 is TGCGCCAGCAGTCCCGGGATTAACCGAGGCGGCTATGGCTACACCTTC. Translation gives CASSPGINRGGYGYTF.

This chain links TRBV4-3 with TRBJ2-1; the D is unclear. The CDR3 is made up of 16 amino acids. The ends were cut back, 0 bases at V and 1 base at J, with 10 bases in the middle. Germline CDR1 is LGHNA and CDR2 is YSLEER. For the CDR3, the DNA is TGCGCCAGCAGCCAAGATGTAGACTCTTCCTACAATGAGCAGTTCTTC. Residues: CASSQDVDSSYNEQFF.

V usage is TRBV30 and J usage is TRBJ1-5, with a possible D match to TRBD1 (5 bases). The CDR3 is 14 amino acids. Trimming left V 0 bases short and J 8 bases short, with 14 bases between. Per the germline V gene, CDR1 is GTSNPN and CDR2 is SVGIG (reference sequence). The CDR3 sequence is CAWSVPGPPKPQHF. CDR3 DNA sequence: TGTGCCTGGAGTGTCCCGGGACCCCCGAAGCCCCAGCATTTT.

This chain joins TRBV4-1 and TRBJ2-5; 8 positions match TRBD1. The end of the DNA aligns better with TRBJ2-7, so the J call may be wrong. Germline-derived CDR1 and CDR2 are MGHRA and YSYEKL. The CDR3 has 14 amino acids. The CDR3 DNA reads TGCGCCAGCGGTTCTCCTGGGACAGGCTACGAGCAGTACTTC. Translated, it gives CASGSPGTGYEQYF.

The chain has TRBV29-1 and TRBJ1-5, with 7 bases identical to TRBD1. The V segment lost 6 bases and the J segment 7 bases; nucleotides outside the gene matches: 9. The CDR3 contains 13 residues. Per the germline V gene, CDR1 is SQVTM and CDR2 is ANQGSEA. CDR3 coding DNA: TGCAGCGTGACTCAGGGGGGGGCGCAGCCCCAGCATTTT. Its translation: CSVTQGGAQPQHF.

In DNA form, the CDR3 reads TGCGCCAGCACCCCTAAACGTCACGAGCAGTACTTC. Translated: CASTPKRHEQYF. The chain combines TRBV10-1 with TRBJ2-7; D is uncertain. Germline V lookup: CDR1 WNHNN, CDR2 SYGVQD (reference sequence). V was clipped by 7 bases and J by 5 bases, with 12 bases between them. This CDR3 is built from 12 residues.

The chain carries TRBV27 and TRBJ1-5; D is unresolved. CDR1 is MNHEY, CDR2 SMNVEV, per germline (reference sequence). The CDR3 length is 14 residues. V lost 5 bases and J 2 bases, leaving 10 bases between the germline ends. CDR3 loop: CASSVDTGNQPQHF. The CDR3 DNA sequence: TGTGCCAGCAGTGTAGACACCGGCAATCAGCCCCAGCATTTT.

This chain connects TRBV6-1 to TRBJ1-5, with TRBD1 as a possible D gene (5 bases). CDR1 and CDR2 from the germline V gene are MNHNS and SASEGT. V shed 6 bases and J shed 6 bases, with 12 bases lying between them. The CDR3 has 13 residues. The CDR3 region is CASRWGGVQPQHF. The CDR3, as DNA: TGTGCCAGCAGGTGGGGGGGTGTTCAGCCCCAGCATTTT.

The chain couples TRBV19 to TRBJ2-5; 9 bases are a match to TRBD2. Germline loops: CDR1 LNHDA, CDR2 SQIVND (reference sequence). CDR3 length equals 15 residues. The V gene end was trimmed by 8 bases and the J gene end by 1 base; junction bases not matched to a gene: 8. CDR3 in DNA: TGTGCCAGTTCCAGCGGGGGGACCCGCCAAGAGACCCAGTACTTC. Encoded protein: CASSSGGTRQETQYF.

This clone was seen a single time. The chain recombines TRBV10-3 with TRBJ2-3; unclear D gene. Germline V gives CDR1 ENHRY, CDR2 SYGVKD. This CDR3 comprises 11 residues. V was cut by 11 bases and J by 9 bases, with 15 bases left in between. The CDR3 loop reads CALHLCDTQYF. Here the CDR3 DNA reads TGTGCCTTGCATTTATGTGACACGCAGTATTTT.

The rearrangement links TRBV5-1 to TRBJ2-5; no clear D. The J call may be in error: the DNA end matches TRBJ2-7 better. The CDR3 is 12 amino acids. Germline CDR1 reads SGHRS; CDR2 reads YFSETQ. The CDR3 region is CASSLDYYEQYF. CDR3 sequence (DNA): TGCGCCAGCAGCTTGGACTATTACGAGCAGTACTTC.

V is TRBV25-1 and J is TRBJ2-3; D gene ambiguous. V lost 2 bases and J 0 bases, leaving 6 bases between the germline ends. Germline V gene data show CDR1 as MGHDK and CDR2 as SYGVNS. The CDR3 spans 14 residues. The CDR3 DNA reads as TGTGCCAGCAGTGAACTCTATAGCACAGATACGCAGTATTTT. Protein: CASSELYSTDTQYF.

This clone was seen only a few times. V and J are TRBV2 and TRBJ1-5; D is unclear. In germline, CDR1 is SNHLY, CDR2 FYNNEI. V was clipped by 2 bases and J by 1 base, with 9 bases between them. This CDR3 is 15 amino acids long. The CDR3 sequence is CASSEQVKSNQPQHF. The CDR3 DNA reads as TGTGCCAGCAGTGAACAGGTTAAAAGCAATCAGCCCCAGCATTTT.

The chain couples TRBV5-1 to TRBJ2-3; no reliable D call. With 4 bases removed from V and 0 bases from J, the gap between germline ends came to 18 bases. Germline CDR1 is SGHRS and CDR2 is YFSETQ. This CDR3 region has 17 residues. The CDR3 loop reads CASSPEGPHTSTDTQYF. For the CDR3, the DNA is TGCGCCAGCAGCCCCGAAGGTCCCCATACTAGCACAGATACGCAGTATTTT.

The gene calls are TRBV6-5 and TRBJ2-3; 7 bases align to TRBD1. The germline V gene encodes CDR1 MNHEY and CDR2 SVGAGI. Trimming removed 2 bases from V and 6 bases from J; junction bases left unmatched: 5. This CDR3 region has 14 residues. CDR3 DNA: TGTGCCAGCAGTTACGCACAGGGGTGGGATACGCAGTATTTT. Amino acids: CASSYAQGWDTQYF.

The chain carries TRBV10-3 and TRBJ1-5; D uncertain. V dropped 3 bases and J dropped 7 bases, with 19 bases sitting between them. The CDR3 is 16 amino acids. Per the germline V gene, CDR1 is ENHRY and CDR2 is SYGVKD. In nucleotides, the CDR3 is TGTGCCATCAGTGAATTTCTTTGGTTTTTTGGACAGCCCCAGCATTTT. This sequence encodes CAISEFLWFFGQPQHF.

The chain has TRBV6-6 and TRBJ1-5; D not resolved. Trimming removed 7 bases from V and 1 base from J, with 17 bases in between. Germline V gene data show CDR1 as MNHNY and CDR2 as SVGAGI (reference sequence). The CDR3 has 16 residues. CDR3 region: CASIKIQVESNQPQHF. DNA of the CDR3: TGTGCCAGCATCAAAATCCAGGTGGAGAGCAATCAGCCCCAGCATTTT.